This entry describes one TCR beta chain. Generated by immunoSEQ multiplex PCR, the TCRdb table keeps only in-frame clones and is missing some. The top ten clones hold around 14% of a sample with just under 60,000 clones, approximately 80% of them seen once. The CDR3 sequence is 16 residues long. The germline V gene has CDR1 SGDLS and CDR2 YYNGEE. After removal of 0 bases from V and 0 bases from J, the junction contained 6 bases not matched to a gene. The source of the sample is a study of glioma-infiltrating T cells after dendritic cell vaccination. This sample's time point: after dendritic cell vaccination, including at tumor progression/relapse. PBMC were collected before vaccination, two weeks after the third vaccination, and at progression.

The V call is TRBV9, the J call TRBJ2-7; 7 positions agree with TRBD2. The source was blood, collected after dendritic cell vaccination. The sequence came from a human donor with glioblastoma. In DNA, the CDR3 is TGTGCCAGCAGCGTAGGGGTGGGGGGGAACTCCTACGAGCAGTACTTC. Its translation: CASSVGVGGNSYEQYF.